The 24 T cell receptor beta chains presented below share a single source sample, sequenced in a study of T cells after yellow fever vaccination. Each CDR3 protein gets one entry after TCRdb re-called the 5' RACE reads with MiXCR. Of some 26,000 distinct CDR3 sequences listed, 3.4% are singletons. This sample comprised PBMCs, either bulk or a sorted T-cell subset (CD4+, CD8+, memory, or dextramer-sorted; not recorded which), obtained more than 35 days after the first yellow fever vaccination. The receptors here all came from a man aged 18-30 years who received the YFV17D yellow fever vaccine.

This clonotype has ten or more counts. The chain is built from TRBV12-3 or TRBV12-4 and TRBJ2-1; possibly TRBD2 for D (7 bases). This CDR3 contains 14 residues. V was trimmed by 1 base and J by 8 bases, leaving 12 bases between them. CDR3 nucleotides: TGTGCCAGCAGTTTAGGCGGGGGCGTCCATGAGCAGTTCTTC. Translated, it gives CASSLGGGVHEQFF.

This clonotype appeared a few times. This rearrangement joins TRBV19 to TRBJ2-2, with TRBD2 matching 8 bases. The CDR3 has 16 amino acids. Germline CDR1 LNHDA, CDR2 SQIVND (reference sequence). J gave up 9 bases and V 5 bases, and 14 bases lay outside the gene matches. CDR3 in amino acids: CASSVPTGGRMRELFF. CDR3 coding DNA: TGTGCCAGTAGTGTCCCTACGGGGGGGCGAATGAGGGAGCTGTTTTTT. Together with reference TRBV19 and TRBJ2-2, the CDR3 gives the full variable domain: DGGITQSPKYLFRKEGQNVTLSCEQNLNHDAMYWYRQDPGQGLRLIYYSQIVNDFQKGDIAEGYSVSREKKESFPLTVTSAQKNPTAFYLCASSVPTGGRMRELFFGEGSRLTVL.

This clonotype was found many times. The V and J genes are TRBV7-2 and TRBJ1-5; a weak D match, TRBD1 (6 bases). The CDR3 totals 14 residues. Germline V gene sequence: CDR1 SGHTA, CDR2 FQGNSA. V was shortened by 5 bases and J by 5 bases, with 13 bases between the two germline ends. The CDR3 loop reads CASSLTGGHQPQHF. DNA of the CDR3: TGTGCCAGCAGCCTCACTGGGGGCCATCAGCCCCAGCATTTT.

This clonotype was found a few times. The gene calls are TRBV6-5 and TRBJ2-5; D is ambiguous. Germline CDR1 is MNHEY and CDR2 is SVGAGI. The CDR3 totals 13 residues. V lost 2 bases and J 5 bases, leaving 9 bases between the germline ends. The CDR3, as DNA: TGTGCCAGCAGTTACAGACAAGTGGAGACCCAGTACTTC. Protein: CASSYRQVETQYF.

At least ten counts were recorded for this clonotype. The V gene is TRBV20-1, the J gene TRBJ2-1; TRBD2 agrees at 7 bases. The CDR3 length is 15 residues. V lost 0 bases, J lost 2 bases, and 4 bases stayed unmatched. CDR1 DFQATT and CDR2 SNEGSKA come from the germline V gene (reference sequence). This CDR3 is CSARDSAGAYNEQFF. The CDR3 DNA follows: TGCAGTGCTAGAGATTCGGCGGGAGCCTACAATGAGCAGTTCTTC.

Many counts were recorded for this clonotype. The chain joins TRBV6-5 to TRBJ1-1, with D hard to call. The CDR3 runs 13 residues. CDR1 MNHEY and CDR2 SVGAGI come from the germline V gene. Trimming removed 9 bases at V and 2 bases at J, with 13 bases between. The CDR3 reads CASCGVVNTEAFF. The CDR3 nucleotides are TGTGCCAGTTGCGGGGTAGTAAACACTGAAGCTTTCTTT.

This clonotype was counted at least ten times. This rearrangement joins TRBV5-6 to TRBJ2-7, with unresolved D. The CDR3 is made up of 15 amino acids. Germline V gene data show CDR1 as SGHDT and CDR2 as YYEEEE. The V gene lost 4 bases and the J gene lost 5 bases, with 19 bases spanning the gap. CDR3 DNA: TGTGCCAGCAGCCCGCCCAGAGGAAGTAGCCACGAGCAGTACTTC. The encoded protein is CASSPPRGSSHEQYF. Using reference TRBV5-6 and TRBJ2-7 for the parts outside the CDR3, the full variable domain is DAGVTQSPTHLIKTRGQQVTLRCSPKSGHDTVSWYQQALGQGPQFIFQYYEEEERQRGNFPDRFSGHQFPNYSSELNVNALLLGDSALYLCASSPPRGSSHEQYFGPGTRLTVT.

This clonotype was seen at least ten times. The rearrangement joins TRBV5-1 to TRBJ2-3, with a possible D match to TRBD1 (7 bases). This CDR3 is built from 16 residues. Per the germline V gene, CDR1 is SGHRS and CDR2 is YFSETQ. Trimming removed 4 bases at V and 1 base at J, with 16 bases between. The CDR3 DNA follows: TGCGCCAGCAGCGAACCAGGGGGAGGCGGCACAGATACGCAGTATTTT. This gives the protein CASSEPGGGGTDTQYF.

The sample holds many counts of this clonotype. J is TRBJ2-6 and V is TRBV6-4, with 9 bases identical to TRBD1. V dropped 4 bases and J dropped 0; count of bases not matched to a gene: 7. Germline V gives CDR1 MRHNA, CDR2 SNTAGT. This CDR3 comprises 18 residues. The CDR3 spells CASSAPGQGPSGANVLTF. The CDR3, as DNA: TGTGCCAGCAGTGCCCCGGGACAGGGACCCTCTGGGGCCAACGTCCTGACTTTC.

This clonotype was seen many times. J is TRBJ1-3 and V is TRBV20-1, with D unclear. This CDR3 region has 14 residues. Germline-derived CDR1 and CDR2 are DFQATT and SNEGSKA (reference sequence). With 0 bases removed from V and 1 base from J, the gap between germline ends came to 7 bases. The CDR3 region is CSARDPRSGNTIYF. The CDR3 nucleotides are TGCAGTGCTAGAGATCCCAGGTCTGGAAACACCATATATTTT.

This clonotype has a count of ten or more. The chain recombines TRBV12-3 or TRBV12-4 with TRBJ1-4; D gene unclear. The CDR3 contains 14 residues. With 6 bases removed from V and 2 bases from J, the gap between germline ends came to 10 bases. CDR3 in amino acids: CASSSAGTNEKLFF. CDR3 DNA: TGTGCCAGCAGCTCCGCTGGGACTAATGAAAAACTGTTTTTT.

This clonotype was picked up many times. This chain links TRBV15 with TRBJ1-4, with D perhaps TRBD1 (5 bases). The germline V gene encodes CDR1 LNHNV and CDR2 YYDKDF (reference sequence). CDR3 length: 14 amino acids. Trimming took 0 bases from V and 8 from J, leaving 10 bases between them. The CDR3 sequence is CATSRDPRVEKLFF. CDR3 in DNA: TGTGCCACCAGCAGAGATCCCAGGGTCGAAAAACTGTTTTTT.

The sample holds many counts of this clonotype. This rearrangement joins TRBV7-2 to TRBJ2-2; TRBD2 aligns across 12 bases. The germline V gene has CDR1 SGHTA and CDR2 FQGNSA. V lost 6 bases and J lost 3; bases outside the gene matches: 5. The CDR3 extends over 16 amino acids. This CDR3 reads CASRAGLAGYTGELFF. The DNA for the CDR3 is TGTGCCAGCAGAGCGGGACTAGCGGGTTACACCGGGGAGCTGTTTTTT.

This clonotype was picked up many times. The V gene is TRBV5-1, the J gene TRBJ2-5; 7 nucleotides agree with TRBD2. Germline V lookup: CDR1 SGHRS, CDR2 YFSETQ. V shed 4 bases and J 2 bases; nucleotides not matched to a gene: 5. This CDR3 is 14 amino acids long. CDR3 DNA: TGCGCCAGCAGCCGGGGGGAGTCACAAGAGACCCAGTACTTC. The encoded protein is CASSRGESQETQYF.

Many counts were recorded for this clonotype. The chain combines TRBV7-6 with TRBJ2-5; D remains ambiguous. The ends were cut back, 1 base at V and 2 bases at J, with 11 bases in the middle. Germline assignment: CDR1 SGHVS and CDR2 FNYEAQ. The CDR3 extends over 15 amino acids. CDR3 sequence: CASSLGILVQETQYF. DNA for the CDR3: TGTGCCAGCAGCTTAGGCATTCTAGTACAAGAGACCCAGTACTTC.

This clonotype was counted many times. This sequence joins TRBV23-1 and TRBJ2-7, with D maybe TRBD1 (5 bases). TRBV23-1 is designated an ORF whose function remains uncertain. V shed 6 bases and J shed 5 bases, with 23 bases lying between them. The length of the CDR3 is 16 residues. CDR3 nucleotide sequence: TGCGCCAGCAGCCCACTCGTAGAGGCAGGGTCTGACGAGCAGTACGTC. It yields the protein CASSPLVEAGSDEQYV.

This clonotype was seen at least ten times. The junction differs from germline at one of its ends, possibly a read error. The chain carries TRBV12-3 or TRBV12-4 and TRBJ1-2, with a possible D match to TRBD1 (6 bases). The CDR3 has 13 residues. For the CDR3, the DNA is TGTGCCAGCAGTTTAGAACTAGGGACATCCCCCATCTTC. Protein product: CASSLELGTSPIF.

The sample holds many counts of this clonotype. The chain joins TRBV5-1 to TRBJ1-2, with 8 nucleotides matching TRBD1. Germline CDR1 SGHRS, CDR2 YFSETQ. The CDR3 spans 16 residues. Trimming removed 0 bases from V and 7 bases from J; junction bases left unmatched: 11. CDR3 residues: CASSLVAGQGYSGYTF. In DNA form, the CDR3 reads TGCGCCAGCAGCTTGGTTGCCGGACAGGGTTATAGTGGCTACACCTTC.

This clonotype was observed at least ten times. The chain couples TRBV7-2 to TRBJ1-2; D remains ambiguous. V gave up 3 bases and J gave up 8 bases, with 16 bases separating them. Germline V gene data show CDR1 as SGHTA and CDR2 as FQGNSA. The CDR3 has 14 residues. The CDR3 loop is CASSFWSRVGGYTF. The CDR3 DNA is TGTGCCAGCAGCTTCTGGAGTAGGGTGGGAGGCTACACCTTC.

V is TRBV14 and J is TRBJ2-1, with TRBD2 matching 8 bases. Losses at the gene ends were 6 bases for V and 5 bases for J; bases not matched to a gene: 15. Germline CDR1 SGHDN, CDR2 FVKESK. The CDR3 loop spans 17 amino acids. CDR3: CASSYITGGRYNNEQFF. In DNA form, the CDR3 reads TGTGCCAGCAGTTACATCACGGGGGGGCGATACAACAATGAGCAGTTCTTC.

This clonotype was picked up many times. The chain employs TRBV5-4 and TRBJ2-3; possible D gene TRBD2, 6 bases. CDR1 and CDR2 from the germline V gene are SGHNT and YYREEE (reference sequence). V was cut by 0 bases and J by 3 bases, with 11 bases left in between. The CDR3 is 15 residues long. The CDR3 loop is CASSLAGVRTDTQYF. DNA for the CDR3: TGTGCCAGCAGCTTGGCGGGGGTTAGGACAGATACGCAGTATTTT.

This clonotype has only one observation. Given a much more abundant clone one base away, this may be a read error. V usage is TRBV5-1 and J usage is TRBJ1-1, with TRBD1 as a possible D gene (5 bases). This CDR3 comprises 12 residues. Germline V CDR1 and CDR2: SGHRS, YFSETQ. V shed 6 bases and J shed 4 bases, with 10 bases lying between them. The CDR3 DNA reads as TGCGCCAGCAACTGGGACGGCACTGAAGCTTTCTTT. Encoded protein: CASNWDGTEAFF.

This clonotype was counted ten times or more. The V and J genes are TRBV5-4 and TRBJ2-7; 12 bases agree with TRBD2. This CDR3 is built from 15 residues. The V and J ends lost 4 bases and 2 bases, in that order; junction bases with no gene match: 4. CDR1 and CDR2 from the germline V gene are SGHNT and YYREEE (reference sequence). The DNA for the CDR3 is TGTGCCAGCAGCGATCCTAGCGGGGGGGCCTACGAGCAGTACTTC. It specifies CASSDPSGGAYEQYF.

This clonotype occurred many times. The rearrangement joins TRBV29-1 to TRBJ2-7; D call uncertain. Germline V gene data show CDR1 as SQVTM and CDR2 as ANQGSEA. CDR3 length: 14 residues. V gave up 5 bases and J gave up 5 bases, with 19 bases separating them. CDR3 nucleotides: TGCAGCGTTCATTCGCACGGCCCAAGAAACGAGCAGTACTTC. It translates to CSVHSHGPRNEQYF.